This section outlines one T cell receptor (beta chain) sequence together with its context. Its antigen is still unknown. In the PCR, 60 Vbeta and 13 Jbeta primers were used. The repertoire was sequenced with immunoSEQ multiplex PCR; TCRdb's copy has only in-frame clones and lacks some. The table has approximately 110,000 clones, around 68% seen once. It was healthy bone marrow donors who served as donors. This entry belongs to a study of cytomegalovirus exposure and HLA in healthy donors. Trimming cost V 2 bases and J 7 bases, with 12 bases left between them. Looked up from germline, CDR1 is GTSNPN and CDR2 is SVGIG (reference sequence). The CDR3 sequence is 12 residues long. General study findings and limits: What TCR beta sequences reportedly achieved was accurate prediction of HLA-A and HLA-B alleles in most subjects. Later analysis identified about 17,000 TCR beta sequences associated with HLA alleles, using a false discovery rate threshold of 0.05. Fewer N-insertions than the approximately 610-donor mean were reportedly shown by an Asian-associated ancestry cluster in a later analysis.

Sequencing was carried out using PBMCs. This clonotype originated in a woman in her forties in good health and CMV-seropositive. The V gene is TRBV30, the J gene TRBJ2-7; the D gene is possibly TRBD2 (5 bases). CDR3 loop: CAWSSGRGEQYF. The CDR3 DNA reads TGTGCCTGGAGTAGTGGGAGAGGGGAGCAGTACTTC.